These 3 T cell receptor beta chains were all obtained from the same sample, sequenced in a study of T-cell memory formation after mild COVID-19. Using its own MiXCR run on the 5' RACE reads, TCRdb lists one record per CDR3 protein. Of 400,000 to 500,000 distinct CDR3 sequences listed, about 19% were seen once; the top ten hold around 9.2%. The specimen was PBMCs or a T cell subset sorted from them (not recorded which). The receptors were sampled from an adult woman who had mild COVID-19 (a few samples of this study predate the infection). Cell type and time point are not known.

The chain has TRBV27 and TRBJ2-7, with 11 bases identical to TRBD2. The CDR3 covers 18 residues. V lost 5 bases to trimming and J lost 3 bases; unmatched junction nucleotides: 15. Germline V gene data show CDR1 as MNHEY and CDR2 as SMNVEV (reference sequence). CDR3 in amino acids: CASSPRDRVLAGGYEQYF. For the CDR3, the DNA is TGTGCCAGCAGTCCCCGGGACAGGGTTCTAGCGGGAGGCTACGAGCAGTACTTC.

This clonotype has more than one count but fewer than ten. Written as DNA, the CDR3 is TGTGCCAGCAGCCCTACGGAAGGGGTAGCGGGCCTAAACACCGGGGAGCTGTTTTTT. It encodes CASSPTEGVAGLNTGELFF. The chain has TRBV7-3 and TRBJ2-2, with 7 bases aligning to TRBD2. J lost 2 bases, V lost 5 bases, and 17 bases had no gene match. The length of the CDR3 is 19 residues. The germline gives CDR1 SGHTA, CDR2 FQGTGA. The full variable domain, rest sourced from reference TRBV7-3 and TRBJ2-2, is GAGVSQTPSNKVTEKGKYVELRCDPISGHTALYWYRQSLGQGPEFLIYFQGTGAADDSGLPNDRFFAVRPEGSVSTLKIQRTERGDSAVYLCASSPTEGVAGLNTGELFFGEGSRLTVL.

This clonotype was counted between two and nine times. This chain joins TRBV7-3 and TRBJ2-2, with TRBD1 identical over 9 bases. Germline V lookup: CDR1 SGHTA, CDR2 FQGTGA. V dropped 4 bases and J dropped 2; count of bases not matched to a gene: 2. There are 15 residues in the CDR3. CDR3 sequence reads: CASSWTGDNTGELFF. CDR3 bases: TGTGCCAGCAGCTGGACAGGGGACAACACCGGGGAGCTGTTTTTT.